Shown below are 8 T cell receptor beta chains from a single sample sequenced in a study of cytomegalovirus exposure and HLA in healthy donors. Generated by immunoSEQ multiplex PCR, the TCRdb table keeps only in-frame clones and is missing some. The sample contains approximately 97,000 clones, 85% to 95% of which appear only once. Material for sequencing was PBMCs. The receptors originated from a woman aged 18-30 years in good health and CMV-seronegative.

J is TRBJ2-7 and V is TRBV5-6; TRBD2 is a possible D gene (5 bases). Germline V gene lookup returns CDR1 SGHDT and CDR2 YYEEEE. Trimming cost V 1 base and J 0 bases, with 14 bases left between them. The CDR3 sequence is 16 residues long. The CDR3: CASSLRAGYSSYEQYF. The CDR3 DNA reads TGTGCCAGCAGCTTGAGGGCGGGCTACAGCTCCTACGAGCAGTACTTC.

The CDR3 region has the DNA TGCGCCAGCAGCTCGAGTCGGGTGAACACTGAAGCTTTCTTT. Its translation: CASSSSRVNTEAFF. The V and J genes are TRBV5-1 and TRBJ1-1, with unresolved D. This CDR3 is built from 14 residues. V was clipped by 3 bases and J by 0 bases, with 9 bases between them. Looked up from germline, CDR1 is SGHRS and CDR2 is YFSETQ. Variable domain in full (rest from reference TRBV5-1 and TRBJ1-1): KAGVTQTPRYLIKTRGQQVTLSCSPISGHRSVSWYQQTPGQGLQFLFEYFSETQRNKGNFPGRFSGRQFSNSRSEMNVSTLELGDSALYLCASSSSRVNTEAFFGQGTRLTVV.

This clone was seen just once. The chain couples TRBV5-5 to TRBJ2-7; 7 nucleotides agree with TRBD1. V shed 2 bases, J shed 2 bases, and the junction held 10 bases outside the gene matches. CDR1 and CDR2 from the germline V gene are SGHKS and YYEKEE (reference sequence). CDR3 length: 16 amino acids. The CDR3 is CASSFERQGPTYEQYF. The CDR3 DNA is TGTGCCAGCAGCTTTGAGAGACAGGGACCCACCTACGAGCAGTACTTC.

V usage is TRBV5-1 and J usage is TRBJ2-5; TRBD2 agrees at 9 bases. Trimming took 1 base from V and 4 from J; bases not matched to a gene: 5. The CDR3 contains 15 residues. Germline CDR1 and CDR2: SGHRS and YFSETQ. DNA for the CDR3: TGCGCCAGCAGCTTGTACCTAGCGGGGATAGAGACCCAGTACTTC. This codes for CASSLYLAGIETQYF.

The J gene is TRBJ2-1, the V gene TRBV10-3, with 7 bases fitting TRBD1. The CDR3 has 12 residues. Trimming cost V 11 bases and J 7 bases; bases outside gene matches: 8. Germline V gene sequence: CDR1 ENHRY, CDR2 SYGVKD. The CDR3 DNA is TGTGCCGCTGCAGTCAGGGGGAATGAGCAGTTCTTC. Translation: CAAAVRGNEQFF.

The genes are TRBV4-2 and TRBJ2-2, with D perhaps matching TRBD1 (6 bases). V was shortened by 0 bases and J by 1 base, with 9 bases between the two germline ends. The CDR3 covers 16 residues. CDR1 and CDR2 from the germline V gene are LGHNA and YNFKEQ. The CDR3 region is CASSQEGQMNTGELFF. CDR3 coding DNA: TGTGCCAGCAGCCAAGAGGGACAAATGAACACCGGGGAGCTGTTTTTT.

This clone has just one count. The chain recombines TRBV18 with TRBJ2-7; the D gene is possibly TRBD1 (7 bases). CDR1 is KGHSH, CDR2 LQKENI, per germline. V lost 8 bases and J 3 bases, leaving 20 bases between the germline ends. The CDR3 has 15 residues. CDR3 in DNA: TGTGCCAGCAACCAGGGGGTAGCGGAGTTCTACGAGCAGTACTTC. Amino acid sequence: CASNQGVAEFYEQYF.

The chain is built from TRBV6-5 and TRBJ1-3, with 9 bases identical to TRBD1. Germline CDR1 MNHEY, CDR2 SVGAGI. V was clipped by 10 bases and J by 9 bases; unmatched bases: 10. This CDR3 has 13 residues. CDR3 DNA sequence: TGTGCCACCTTGGACAGGGGAGGGGGCACCATATATTTT. Translated, it gives CATLDRGGGTIYF.